The 18 T cell receptor beta chains reported below all come from one sample, sequenced in a study of PD-1 blockade in classical Hodgkin lymphoma. Patients all relapsed after autologous stem cell transplantation, and there was variation in brentuximab vedotin exposure. Measured with immunoSEQ multiplex PCR; TCRdb has only the in-frame clones, and not every one. The data show about 100,000 clones, 75% to 90% seen once. The sample consisted of peripheral blood mononuclear cells (PBMCs), taken at baseline. The receptors were gathered from a human donor with classical Hodgkin lymphoma.

The CDR3, as DNA: TGTGCCAGCAGTTTGACAGGGGGCTCCGTCAACGAGCAGTACTTC. As protein: CASSLTGGSVNEQYF. The chain has TRBV28 and TRBJ2-7, with TRBD1 matching 10 bases. CDR1 and CDR2 from the germline V gene are MDHEN and SYDVKM. V was pared by 3 bases and J by 5 bases, with 7 bases of the junction left unmatched. The CDR3 covers 15 residues.

The chain is built from TRBV18 and TRBJ1-2; D ambiguous. In germline, CDR1 is KGHSH, CDR2 LQKENI. This CDR3 has 16 residues. Trimming removed 3 bases at V and 8 bases at J, with 22 bases between. CDR3: CASSPKTRVLGEGYTF. In DNA form, the CDR3 reads TGTGCCAGCTCACCCAAGACAAGGGTACTGGGTGAAGGCTACACCTTC.

The table lists this clone with a few counts. The V gene is TRBV19, the J gene TRBJ2-7; 10 bases line up with TRBD1. The CDR3 loop spans 14 amino acids. V gave up 7 bases and J gave up 5 bases; unmatched junction bases: 8. Per germline, CDR1 LNHDA and CDR2 SQIVND (reference sequence). CDR3 in DNA: TGTGCCAGTAATCAACCGGGACAGGGGAACGAGCAGTACTTC. Residues: CASNQPGQGNEQYF.

J is TRBJ2-3 and V is TRBV5-4; TRBD2 matches at 12 bases. Germline V CDR1 and CDR2: SGHNT, YYREEE (reference sequence). CDR3 length: 17 amino acids. The junction had 7 bases not matched to a gene; V was cut back by 4 bases and J by 1 base. The DNA for the CDR3 is TGTGCCAGCAGCGAACGACTAGCGGGAGCCGGCACAGATACGCAGTATTTT. Encoded protein: CASSERLAGAGTDTQYF.

The chain is built from TRBV14 and TRBJ2-7, with D tentatively TRBD1 (7 bases). The length of the CDR3 is 16 residues. Germline V gene data show CDR1 as SGHDN and CDR2 as FVKESK. Deletions cut 3 bases from V and 2 bases from J, with 17 bases between. CDR3 sequence reads: CASSQPGGIATYEQYF. CDR3 sequence (DNA): TGTGCCAGCAGCCAGCCAGGGGGGATCGCAACCTACGAGCAGTACTTC.

The rearrangement uses TRBV28 and TRBJ1-2, with 8 bases matching TRBD1. The trim removed 6 bases at V and 6 bases at J, leaving 6 bases unmatched. Per the germline V gene, CDR1 is MDHEN and CDR2 is SYDVKM. This CDR3 spans 13 amino acids. CDR3 DNA sequence: TGTGCCAGCAGACCGACAGGGGAGGATGGCTACACCTTC. Translated, it gives CASRPTGEDGYTF.

This chain joins TRBV7-8 and TRBJ1-1; 8 bases agree with TRBD1. Trimming cost V 5 bases and J 3 bases; bases outside gene matches: 8. Germline assignment: CDR1 SGHVS and CDR2 FQNEAQ. The CDR3 contains 15 residues. CDR3 in amino acids: CASSQDRGVYTEAFF. The DNA of the CDR3 is TGTGCCAGCAGCCAAGACAGGGGCGTGTACACTGAAGCTTTCTTT.

V gene TRBV10-3 combines with J gene TRBJ2-1; 12 nucleotides line up with TRBD2. Germline CDR1 ENHRY, CDR2 SYGVKD. After removal of 7 bases from V and 9 bases from J, the junction contained 7 bases not matched to a gene. The CDR3 totals 14 residues. This CDR3 reads CAITLGLAGTEQFF. The CDR3 nucleotides read TGTGCCATCACCCTCGGACTAGCGGGAACTGAGCAGTTCTTC.

The chain links TRBV18 to TRBJ2-3, with 7 positions matching TRBD1. Per the germline V gene, CDR1 is KGHSH and CDR2 is LQKENI. After removal of 3 bases from V and 0 bases from J, the junction contained 6 bases not matched to a gene. The CDR3 runs 16 residues. The CDR3 protein is CASSPRTGLSTDTQYF. The CDR3 bases are TGTGCCAGCTCACCTAGGACAGGTCTGAGCACAGATACGCAGTATTTT. Supplemented by reference TRBV18 and TRBJ2-3, the full variable domain reads NAGVMQNPRHLVRRRGQEARLRCSPMKGHSHVYWYRQLPEEGLKFMVYLQKENIIDESGMPKERFSAEFPKEGPSILRIQQVVRGDSAAYFCASSPRTGLSTDTQYFGPGTRLTVL.

The chain is built from TRBV6-5 and TRBJ2-1; D perhaps matches TRBD2 (6 bases). CDR1 MNHEY and CDR2 SVGAGI come from the germline V gene. This CDR3 is built from 14 residues. With 2 bases removed from V and 5 bases from J, the gap between germline ends came to 10 bases. DNA for the CDR3: TGTGCCAGCAGTTACACTAGCTGGGACAATGAGCAGTTCTTC. This translates into CASSYTSWDNEQFF.

V and J are TRBV15 and TRBJ2-7; TRBD1 or TRBD2 may be the D gene (5 bases each). The CDR3 is 15 residues long. The germline V gene has CDR1 LNHNV and CDR2 YYDKDF (reference sequence). V was cut by 5 bases and J by 0 bases, with 14 bases left in between. CDR3: CATSGAGTDSYEQYF. DNA of the CDR3: TGTGCCACCAGCGGGGCCGGGACGGACTCCTACGAGCAGTACTTC.

V gene TRBV5-5 combines with J gene TRBJ1-5, with unresolved D. The CDR3 is made up of 13 amino acids. CDR1 and CDR2 (germline): SGHKS, YYEKEE (reference sequence). Trimming took 2 bases from V and 6 from J, leaving 9 bases between them. The CDR3 DNA reads as TGTGCCAGCAGCTTTGAGGCCGGTCAGCCCCAGCATTTT. This translates into CASSFEAGQPQHF.

This clone was seen just once. The chain carries TRBV7-9 and TRBJ2-1; D is uncertain. V lost 3 bases and J 9 bases, leaving 3 bases between the germline ends. The germline V gene encodes CDR1 SEHNR and CDR2 FQNEAQ (reference sequence). This CDR3 is 10 amino acids long. The CDR3 protein is CASSFGEQFF. Here the CDR3 DNA reads TGTGCCAGCAGCTTCGGTGAGCAGTTCTTC.

For this clone: At the DNA level, this CDR3 is encoded by other sequences in the same sample as well. J is TRBJ1-2 and V is TRBV19, with D hard to call. Germline assignment: CDR1 LNHDA and CDR2 SQIVND (reference sequence). Between the trimmed V and J ends, which lost 3 bases and 5 bases, there was a span of 7 bases. The CDR3 extends over 12 amino acids. Here the CDR3 DNA reads TGTGCCAGTAGTATTTCGGTGTATGGCTACACCTTC. Translating gives CASSISVYGYTF.

The V gene is TRBV10-3, the J gene TRBJ2-1, with 13 bases matching TRBD2. With 3 bases clipped from V and 11 bases from J, the junction kept 7 bases outside the gene matches. The CDR3 has 15 amino acids. CDR1 and CDR2 from the germline V gene are ENHRY and SYGVKD. The CDR3 DNA reads TGTGCCATCAGTGATCCCGGGACTAGCGGGACAAAGCAGTTCTTC. It is translated as CAISDPGTSGTKQFF.

V is TRBV9 and J is TRBJ2-3; D possibly matches TRBD1 or TRBD2 (7 bases each). This CDR3 region has 13 residues. V lost 7 bases and J 4 bases, leaving 13 bases between the germline ends. CDR1 and CDR2 (germline): SGDLS, YYNGEE. The CDR3 protein is CASGAGGADTQYF. As DNA, the CDR3 is TGTGCCAGCGGGGCAGGGGGGGCAGATACGCAGTATTTT.

This chain joins TRBV5-1 and TRBJ1-2; TRBD1 matches 7 bases. CDR1 and CDR2 (germline): SGHRS, YFSETQ. The CDR3 covers 13 residues. V shed 7 bases, J shed 5 bases, and the junction held 8 bases outside the gene matches. CDR3 nucleotides: TGCGCCAGCGGACCCCAGGGGGGGTATGGCTACACCTTC. Its protein product is CASGPQGGYGYTF. The full variable domain, its missing parts supplied by reference TRBV5-1 and TRBJ1-2, is KAGVTQTPRYLIKTRGQQVTLSCSPISGHRSVSWYQQTPGQGLQFLFEYFSETQRNKGNFPGRFSGRQFSNSRSEMNVSTLELGDSALYLCASGPQGGYGYTFGSGTRLTVV.

This chain links TRBV6-1 with TRBJ2-1; 13 bases align to TRBD2. With 9 bases clipped from V and 9 bases from J, the junction kept 11 bases outside the gene matches. The length of the CDR3 is 15 residues. Germline values: CDR1 MNHNS, CDR2 SASEGT. CDR3 DNA sequence: TGTGCCAGTACGTATGGACTAGCGGGAGTTGGTGAGCAGTTCTTC. This codes for CASTYGLAGVGEQFF.